The present entry profiles one TCR beta chain with its context. Antigen: not known. The sample is drawn from a study of beta chain features in type 1 diabetes. Donors contributed one heparinised blood draw apiece, averaging about 116 mL. Sorted populations all exceeded 98% purity. The entirety of the isolated RNA underwent reverse transcription, so expressed TCRB transcripts were sequenced. Repertoires were generated with immunoSEQ multiplex PCR, while TCRdb's copy carries only in-frame clones and drops some. Among under 450,000 clones listed, more than 13% were seen once. Study results and caveats: VDJ junctions in type 1 diabetes patients carried more deletions and fewer insertions.

The origin of this receptor is a woman aged 18-29 years in good health. The specimen sequenced was naive CD4+ T cells from blood.

The CDR3 DNA is TGTGCCAGCAGTTTTGCAGGGCGGGGGACCCAGTACTTC. Its protein is CASSFAGRGTQYF. The chain combines TRBV27 with TRBJ2-5, with a weak D call TRBD2 (6 bases). The germline V gene has CDR1 MNHEY and CDR2 SMNVEV (reference sequence). The V end lost 3 bases, the J end lost 7 bases, and 12 bases lay between the germline ends. The CDR3 runs 13 residues.